This T cell receptor (beta chain) was recorded in a study of cytomegalovirus exposure and HLA in healthy donors. This CDR3 has 15 amino acids. Germline assignment: CDR1 MNHEY and CDR2 SVGAGI. The J segment lost 10 bases and the V segment lost 2 bases, leaving 6 bases of the junction unmatched. This PCR relied on a set of 60 Vbeta primers and 13 Jbeta primers. Libraries were prepared by immunoSEQ multiplex PCR; TCRdb keeps only in-frame clonotypes and omits some of them. Of approximately 130,000 clones in the sample, under 85% were seen once. The chain is built from TRBV6-5 and TRBJ2-1; 12 nucleotides line up with TRBD2. This clonotype was sampled from a woman between 45 and 65 years old in good health and CMV-seropositive. Material for sequencing was PBMCs. CDR3: CASSYTSGGSGEQFF. The CDR3 DNA reads TGTGCCAGCAGTTACACTAGCGGGGGGTCGGGGGAGCAGTTCTTC.